The TCR beta chain described here comes from a study of blood T cell repertoires in COVID-19. Study information: From T cells, B-cell-depleted T cells, or PBMCs came the material, which was cDNA or gDNA.

This CDR3 spans 15 amino acids. Germline CDR1 and CDR2: ENHRY and SYGVKD. Trimming stripped 8 bases from V and 8 bases from J, with 23 bases between. Per the study methods: Estimation of nucleated cell counts was performed using reference gene primer amplification. Assay used: immunoSEQ multiplex PCR; TCRdb lists only in-frame clones, some missing. V, J and clone size are those of that table, while D and trimming were read from the DNA. The table records about 270,000 clones, around four fifths of them present only once. The chain couples TRBV10-3 to TRBJ2-3; D is perhaps TRBD2 (6 bases). This TCR was recovered from a woman in her forties or fifties with active or convalescent COVID-19. The specimen was peripheral blood. The DNA for the CDR3 is TGTGCCATCGGGGAGGCGGCAGGAATCTCTGGTACGCAGTATTTT. Its translation is CAIGEAAGISGTQYF.